A single sample is the source of the 24 T cell receptor beta chains below, sequenced in a study of T cells in Graves' hyperthyroidism and ophthalmopathy. Regions amplified from RNA transcripts were the TCR beta CDR3 regions. Initially, a first-round RT-PCR of the TCR CDR3 employed the HTBI primer set. TCRdb recomputed calls from the multiplex PCR reads with MiXCR, one row per CDR3 protein. Here the sample spans about 400,000 distinct CDR3 sequences, more than 12% being singletons. The sample comprised blood. The origin of the receptors is a woman between 25 and 40 years old with Graves' ophthalmopathy.

This clonotype was detected ten times or more. The chain links TRBV11-2 to TRBJ1-2, with D unresolved. CDR3 length: 14 residues. With 2 bases removed from V and 3 bases from J, the gap between germline ends came to 10 bases. Germline CDR1 is SGHAT and CDR2 is FQNNGV. The CDR3 reads CASSLFEAHYGYTF. CDR3 bases: TGTGCCAGCAGCTTATTCGAGGCACACTATGGCTACACCTTC.

This clonotype was seen only a few times. The chain combines TRBV20-1 with TRBJ1-6; D not resolved. The CDR3 length is 16 residues. Trimming stripped 0 bases from V and 7 bases from J, with 16 bases between. The germline CDR1 and CDR2 sequences are DFQATT and SNEGSKA (reference sequence). This CDR3 is CSARDVRASENSPLHF. CDR3 DNA: TGCAGTGCTAGAGATGTACGGGCTTCAGAGAATTCACCCCTCCACTTT.

V usage is TRBV27 and J usage is TRBJ2-7; D is perhaps TRBD1 (6 bases). The CDR3 covers 15 residues. Germline V lookup: CDR1 MNHEY, CDR2 SMNVEV (reference sequence). The V end was cut by 0 bases, the J end by 4 bases, with 13 bases between. The CDR3 region is CASSLSAGVRYEQYF. Here the CDR3 DNA reads TGTGCCAGCAGTTTATCAGCAGGGGTCAGGTACGAGCAGTACTTC.

This clonotype occurred a few times. V is TRBV2 and J is TRBJ2-7; 10 nucleotides line up with TRBD1. CDR1 is SNHLY, CDR2 FYNNEI, per germline. V lost 5 bases, J lost 4 bases, and 8 bases stayed unmatched. The CDR3 sequence is 15 residues long. The CDR3 loop is CASSQIGTGVYEQYF. DNA of the CDR3: TGTGCCAGCAGTCAAATCGGGACAGGGGTGTACGAGCAGTACTTC.

The chain uses TRBV28 and TRBJ1-6; D possibly corresponds to TRBD1 (6 bases). The V gene's germline CDR1 is MDHEN and CDR2 SYDVKM. Trimming cost V 5 bases and J 6 bases, with 11 bases left between them. The CDR3 runs to 14 residues. CDR3 residues: CASSPSRGNSPLHF. The CDR3, as DNA: TGTGCCAGCAGTCCTTCCAGGGGTAATTCACCCCTCCACTTT.

This clonotype has only a few counts. The V and J genes are TRBV11-2 and TRBJ2-3, with TRBD2 matching over 11 bases. CDR3 length: 16 amino acids. Germline V gives CDR1 SGHAT, CDR2 FQNNGV. V gave up 9 bases and J gave up 1 base; unmatched junction bases: 9. The CDR3 is CASSYLGLAGTDTQYF. CDR3 DNA sequence: TGTGCCAGTAGTTACTTGGGACTAGCGGGCACAGATACGCAGTATTTT.

This clonotype has a count of ten or more. V is TRBV20-1 and J is TRBJ2-7; a weak D match, TRBD1 (6 bases). The CDR3 sequence is 14 residues long. V shed 3 bases and J shed 0 bases, with 12 bases lying between them. Looked up from germline, CDR1 is DFQATT and CDR2 is SNEGSKA (reference sequence). The CDR3 region is CSASETGYSYEQYF. Written as DNA, the CDR3 is TGCAGTGCTAGTGAGACAGGATACTCCTACGAGCAGTACTTC.

This clonotype came up many times. The CDR3 DNA sequence: TGTGCCAGCAGACCCGACAGGAATGAGCAGTTCTTC. Encoded protein: CASRPDRNEQFF. The V gene is TRBV6-1, the J gene TRBJ2-1, with a tentative D call TRBD1 (6 bases). The CDR3 loop spans 12 amino acids. Germline V gene sequence: CDR1 MNHNS, CDR2 SASEGT. V dropped 6 bases and J dropped 7 bases, with 10 bases sitting between them.

This clonotype was seen ten or more times. The chain is built from TRBV6-1 and TRBJ2-7; D not certain. V was cut by 0 bases and J by 3 bases, with 6 bases left in between. The germline V gene encodes CDR1 MNHNS and CDR2 SASEGT. The CDR3 contains 13 residues. The DNA of the CDR3 is TGTGCCAGCAGTGAAGCCACAGTCTACGAGCAGTACTTC. Translated: CASSEATVYEQYF.

This chain joins TRBV9 and TRBJ2-7, with TRBD1 matching 8 bases. The CDR3 is made up of 14 amino acids. Germline lookup yields CDR1 SGDLS and CDR2 YYNGEE. V gave up 4 bases and J gave up 5 bases; unmatched junction bases: 8. The CDR3, as DNA: TGTGCCAGCAGCCGAGGACAGGGCAGGGACGAGCAGTACTTC. Its translation is CASSRGQGRDEQYF.

This clonotype was found many times. V usage is TRBV4-1 and J usage is TRBJ2-1; 9 bases align to TRBD2. Germline assignment: CDR1 MGHRA and CDR2 YSYEKL. This CDR3 has 16 residues. Trimming cost V 0 bases and J 7 bases; bases outside gene matches: 7. In DNA, the CDR3 is TGCGCCAGCAGCCAAGATAGTCGCGGGGGGGCTAATGAGCAGTTCTTC. Its translation: CASSQDSRGGANEQFF.

This clonotype appeared many times. This chain connects TRBV11-2 to TRBJ1-5, with TRBD1 as a possible D gene (6 bases). V was pared by 5 bases and J by 0 bases, with 11 bases between. The V gene's germline CDR1 is SGHAT and CDR2 FQNNGV. This CDR3 is built from 15 residues. CDR3 in DNA: TGTGCCAGCAGCGTAACAGGGAATAGCAATCAGCCCCAGCATTTT. The encoded protein is CASSVTGNSNQPQHF.

In this sample, this clonotype turned up a few times. The chain couples TRBV6-1 to TRBJ2-7; TRBD1 is a possible D gene (5 bases). From germline, CDR1 is MNHNS and CDR2 SASEGT. Deletions cut 5 bases from V and 3 bases from J, with 17 bases between. The CDR3 length is 15 residues. For the CDR3, the DNA is TGTGCCAGCAGTTCATACAGGAGCAAGGGCTACGAGCAGTACTTC. It encodes CASSSYRSKGYEQYF.

CDR3 amino acids: CASSSTGVGGELFF. In DNA, the CDR3 is TGTGCCAGCAGTTCGACGGGGGTAGGCGGGGAGCTGTTTTTT. V usage is TRBV6-1 and J usage is TRBJ2-2; tentatively, D is TRBD2 (6 bases). Germline V gene lookup returns CDR1 MNHNS and CDR2 SASEGT. The CDR3 is 14 residues long. V was clipped by 5 bases and J by 7 bases, with 14 bases between them.

The chain joins TRBV5-4 to TRBJ2-3; perhaps TRBD2 as D (5 bases). Trimming shortened V by 0 bases and J by 4 bases, and 15 bases separated the two germline ends. The CDR3 contains 16 residues. Germline lookup yields CDR1 SGHNT and CDR2 YYREEE (reference sequence). This CDR3 reads CASSLGSVGEADTQYF. In DNA form, the CDR3 reads TGTGCCAGCAGCTTGGGTTCCGTCGGGGAAGCAGATACGCAGTATTTT.

This clonotype was seen many times. This chain joins TRBV13 and TRBJ2-7; D assignment may be TRBD1 or TRBD2 (5 bases each). V gave up 0 bases and J gave up 6 bases, with 9 bases separating them. The CDR3 runs to 13 residues. Germline CDR1 PRHDT, CDR2 FYEKMQ (reference sequence). CDR3 in DNA: TGTGCCAGCAGCTTAGGAGGGGACGGCGAGCAGTACTTC. Its translation is CASSLGGDGEQYF.

This clonotype was recorded at least ten times. The V call is TRBV10-3, the J call TRBJ2-5; 9 bases agree with TRBD1. This CDR3 has 14 residues. With V trimmed by 2 bases and J by 2 bases, 0 bases remained unmatched. Germline CDR1 and CDR2: ENHRY and SYGVKD. Written as DNA, the CDR3 is TGTGCCATCAGTGAGGACAGGGGGCAAGAGACCCAGTACTTC. Translation gives CAISEDRGQETQYF.

This clonotype has a count of ten or more. The chain joins TRBV24-1 to TRBJ2-5; possibly TRBD2 for D (5 bases). Germline V lookup: CDR1 KGHDR, CDR2 SFDVKD. The CDR3 is 12 amino acids. V shed 6 bases and J shed 5 bases, with 9 bases lying between them. The CDR3 coding sequence is TGTGCCACCAGTTCCCCGGGGGAGACCCAGTACTTC. Translating gives CATSSPGETQYF.

This clonotype was recorded a few times. The rearrangement links TRBV9 to TRBJ1-5; 7 bases agree with TRBD1. V lost 6 bases to trimming and J lost 3 bases; unmatched junction nucleotides: 12. Germline V lookup: CDR1 SGDLS, CDR2 YYNGEE. The CDR3 sequence is 16 residues long. This CDR3 reads CASTLEEGASNQPQHF. The CDR3 DNA follows: TGTGCCAGCACCCTCGAAGAGGGGGCCTCCAATCAGCCCCAGCATTTT. Together with reference TRBV9 and TRBJ1-5, the CDR3 gives the full variable domain: DSGVTQTPKHLITATGQRVTLRCSPRSGDLSVYWYQQSLDQGLQFLIQYYNGEERAKGNILERFSAQQFPDLHSELNLSSLELGDSALYFCASTLEEGASNQPQHFGDGTRLSIL.

This clonotype was counted at least ten times. This chain links TRBV7-2 with TRBJ2-1; no firm D call. V shed 4 bases and J shed 6 bases, with 10 bases lying between them. Germline V gene lookup returns CDR1 SGHTA and CDR2 FQGNSA. The CDR3 sequence is 13 residues long. CDR3 bases: TGTGCCAGCAGCTCACGGGCGGCCAATGAGCAGTTCTTC. It translates to CASSSRAANEQFF.

The chain joins TRBV4-1 to TRBJ1-1; D gene uncertain. The ends were cut back, 0 bases at V and 4 bases at J, with 24 bases in the middle. The CDR3 sequence is 19 residues long. In germline, CDR1 is MGHRA, CDR2 YSYEKL. The CDR3 DNA is TGCGCCAGCAGCCAAGACGGCGGTCTGCTGAGATCGGGAGGCACTGAAGCTTTCTTT. Residues: CASSQDGGLLRSGGTEAFF.

This clonotype was seen many times. The chain is built from TRBV20-1 and TRBJ2-1, with TRBD1 as a possible D gene (7 bases). Germline values: CDR1 DFQATT, CDR2 SNEGSKA (reference sequence). This CDR3 is built from 15 residues. Trimming took off 2 bases at V and 0 bases at J, with 11 bases between the two ends. The chain's CDR3 is CSARRQGGSYNEQFF. The CDR3 nucleotides read TGCAGTGCTAGAAGACAGGGAGGCTCCTACAATGAGCAGTTCTTC.

This clonotype was seen at least ten times. The gene calls are TRBV6-1 and TRBJ2-3; 10 bases agree with TRBD2. The junction had 6 bases not matched to a gene; V was cut back by 7 bases and J by 2 bases. Germline-derived CDR1 and CDR2 are MNHNS and SASEGT. The CDR3 loop spans 15 amino acids. In DNA form, the CDR3 reads TGTGCCAGCACCCGTAGCGGGGGGACCACAGATACGCAGTATTTT. This gives the protein CASTRSGGTTDTQYF.

As to this clonotype: This may stem from a read error, because a much larger clone lies one nucleotide away. The CDR3 ends on some other residue instead of the conserved phenylalanine or tryptophan, so this is likely a read error. V is TRBV28 and J is TRBJ1-1; D is undetermined. CDR3 length: 15 amino acids. Germline lookup yields CDR1 MDHEN and CDR2 SYDVKM. The V and J ends lost 4 bases and 4 bases respectively, with 16 bases between them. The CDR3: CASSSVGNTVTEAFL. CDR3 nucleotides: TGTGCCAGCAGTTCCGTCGGGAATACGGTCACTGAAGCTTTCCTT.